Below are 30 T cell receptor beta chains sequenced from a single sample in a study of T cell responses to AZD1222 COVID-19 vaccine. Only in-frame clones appear in the TCRdb table, and some are missing; sequencing was by immunoSEQ multiplex PCR. Found here are over 150,000 clones, approximately 93% of them singletons; the top ten hold about 3.5%. The sample was peripheral blood, taken 28 days after the second AZD1222 dose. The receptor source for this set is an adult who received the AZD1222 COVID-19 vaccine.

The gene calls are TRBV6-2 or TRBV6-3 and TRBJ2-7; 10 bases align to TRBD2. Germline-derived CDR1 and CDR2 are MNHEY and SVGEGT. The CDR3 sequence is 15 residues long. The junction had 4 bases not matched to a gene; V was cut back by 0 bases and J by 5 bases. Here the CDR3 reads CASSYSASGSHEQYF. CDR3 nucleotide sequence: TGTGCCAGCAGTTACTCGGCTAGCGGGAGCCACGAGCAGTACTTC.

The rearrangement joins TRBV6-5 to TRBJ1-2, with D maybe TRBD1 (5 bases). The CDR3 loop spans 11 amino acids. The V end was cut by 6 bases, the J end by 8 bases, with 10 bases between. In germline, CDR1 is MNHEY, CDR2 SVGAGI. In DNA, the CDR3 is TGTGCCAGCAGCAGGGTGTCAGGCTACACCTTC. Protein: CASSRVSGYTF.

The chain has TRBV5-4 and TRBJ2-4, with 8 bases lining up with TRBD2. This CDR3 comprises 16 residues. Trimming cost V 2 bases and J 6 bases; bases outside gene matches: 10. CDR1 SGHNT and CDR2 YYREEE come from the germline V gene (reference sequence). The CDR3: CASSLNPGLGPNIQYF. As DNA, the CDR3 is TGTGCCAGCAGCTTAAATCCGGGACTAGGTCCAAACATTCAGTACTTC.

This clone was recorded only once. The chain has TRBV7-9 and TRBJ2-2; 8 bases fit TRBD2. CDR3 size: 18 residues. V shed 1 base, J shed 5 bases, and the junction held 12 bases outside the gene matches. In germline, CDR1 is SEHNR, CDR2 FQNEAQ (reference sequence). CDR3 nucleotide sequence: TGTGCCAGCAGCTTAGACCGACGGGAGGGCCGAAAAACCGGGGAGCTGTTTTTT. This encodes CASSLDRREGRKTGELFF.

This clone occurred once. The rearrangement joins TRBV3-1 (or the pseudogene TRBV3-2) to TRBJ2-3; 10 nucleotides match TRBD2. The CDR3 extends over 16 amino acids. V was clipped by 4 bases and J by 1 base; unmatched bases: 5. The germline V gene has CDR1 LGHDT and CDR2 YNNKEL (reference sequence). The CDR3 DNA sequence: TGTGCCAGCAGCCCGCGAAGCGGGGGGGGCACAGATACGCAGTATTTT. The encoded protein is CASSPRSGGGTDTQYF.

The chain combines TRBV11-2 with TRBJ1-2; TRBD1 is a possible D gene (5 bases). Germline V gives CDR1 SGHAT, CDR2 FQNNGV. V lost 5 bases, J lost 1 base, and 11 bases lay in between. The CDR3 consists of 14 residues. The CDR3 nucleotides are TGTGCCAGCAGCGGGGTCAGGGATAACTATGGCTACACCTTC. Translating gives CASSGVRDNYGYTF.

This chain connects TRBV2 to TRBJ1-3; D is unresolved. Germline V gene lookup returns CDR1 SNHLY and CDR2 FYNNEI. The CDR3 has 14 amino acids. The V end lost 3 bases, the J end lost 0 bases, and 6 bases lay between the germline ends. The CDR3 sequence: CASSEEVSGNTIYF. The CDR3 bases are TGTGCCAGCAGTGAGGAAGTCTCTGGAAACACCATATATTTT. Together with reference TRBV2 and TRBJ1-3, the CDR3 gives the full variable domain: EPEVTQTPSHQVTQMGQEVILRCVPISNHLYFYWYRQILGQKVEFLVSFYNNEISEKSEIFDDQFSVERPDGSNFTLKIRSTKLEDSAMYFCASSEEVSGNTIYFGEGSWLTVV.

The V gene is TRBV6-1, the J gene TRBJ1-5, with a tentative D call TRBD1 (6 bases). Germline V gene lookup returns CDR1 MNHNS and CDR2 SASEGT. The CDR3 contains 15 residues. V was cut by 1 base and J by 7 bases, with 14 bases left in between. The DNA for the CDR3 is TGTGCCAGCAGTGAAGTGCTGGGGGCTGGCCAGCCCCAGCATTTT. It specifies CASSEVLGAGQPQHF.

The chain carries TRBV29-1 and TRBJ2-5, with a weak D call TRBD1 (5 bases). Deletions cut 0 bases from V and 4 bases from J, with 18 bases between. This CDR3 has 16 residues. The V gene's germline CDR1 is SQVTM and CDR2 ANQGSEA. This CDR3 reads CSVEDWLTVGVETQYF. The DNA for the CDR3 is TGCAGCGTTGAAGATTGGTTGACAGTTGGAGTAGAGACCCAGTACTTC.

This clone has just a few counts. The chain recombines TRBV7-2 with TRBJ2-2, with 9 positions matching TRBD1. J gave up 4 bases and V 6 bases, and 6 bases lay outside the gene matches. Germline CDR1 SGHTA, CDR2 FQGNSA. The CDR3 has 15 amino acids. The CDR3 loop is CASSRTGAATGELFF. CDR3 sequence (DNA): TGTGCCAGCAGTCGGACAGGGGCGGCCACCGGGGAGCTGTTTTTT.

This clone appeared once. The V gene is TRBV9, the J gene TRBJ1-2, with D perhaps TRBD1 (5 bases). Germline V gene lookup returns CDR1 SGDLS and CDR2 YYNGEE. V was trimmed by 0 bases and J by 5 bases, leaving 8 bases between them. The CDR3 runs to 13 residues. CDR3 residues: CASSVGREYGYTF. DNA of the CDR3: TGTGCCAGCAGCGTAGGCAGGGAGTATGGCTACACCTTC.

The CDR3 is CASSQLPHRGGQPQHF. In DNA form, the CDR3 reads TGTGCCAGTAGTCAGCTCCCCCACAGAGGGGGTCAGCCCCAGCATTTT. The chain employs TRBV19 and TRBJ1-5, with TRBD1 as a possible D gene (6 bases). V lost 5 bases and J 6 bases, leaving 20 bases between the germline ends. Germline V CDR1 and CDR2: LNHDA, SQIVND (reference sequence). CDR3 length equals 16 residues.

The chain recombines TRBV7-9 with TRBJ2-3, with D possibly being TRBD2 (5 bases). There are 13 residues in the CDR3. In germline, CDR1 is SEHNR, CDR2 FQNEAQ (reference sequence). V was shortened by 6 bases and J by 1 base, with 8 bases between the two germline ends. The CDR3, as DNA: TGTGCCAGCAGAAATAGCGGCACAGATACGCAGTATTTT. This codes for CASRNSGTDTQYF. The full variable domain, completed using reference TRBV7-9 and TRBJ2-3, is DTGVSQNPRHKITKRGQNVTFRCDPISEHNRLYWYRQTLGQGPEFLTYFQNEAQLEKSRLLSDRFSAERPKGSFSTLEIQRTEQGDSAMYLCASRNSGTDTQYFGPGTRLTVL.

The chain couples TRBV28 to TRBJ2-7, with D tentatively TRBD1 (6 bases). The V end was cut by 5 bases, the J end by 10 bases, with 18 bases between. CDR3 length: 13 amino acids. The germline gives CDR1 MDHEN, CDR2 SYDVKM. The CDR3 loop reads CASSPPGTPQQYF. As DNA, the CDR3 is TGTGCCAGCAGTCCCCCAGGGACACCTCAACAGTACTTC. The complete variable domain, with remaining parts taken from reference TRBV28 and TRBJ2-7, reads DVKVTQSSRYLVKRTGEKVFLECVQDMDHENMFWYRQDPGLGLRLIYFSYDVKMKEKGDIPEGYSVSREKKERFSLILESASTNQTSMYLCASSPPGTPQQYFGPGTRLTVT.

The gene calls are TRBV6-6 and TRBJ1-5, with 8 bases matching TRBD1. This CDR3 spans 16 amino acids. Germline V gene sequence: CDR1 MNHNY, CDR2 SVGAGI (reference sequence). The junction had 7 bases not matched to a gene; V was cut back by 2 bases and J by 4 bases. CDR3 region: CASSYEQGARNQPQHF. CDR3 in DNA: TGTGCCAGCAGTTACGAGCAGGGGGCGAGGAATCAGCCCCAGCATTTT.

This clone came up once. The chain recombines TRBV5-1 with TRBJ1-4, with D perhaps matching TRBD1 (6 bases). This CDR3 contains 16 residues. The ends were cut back, 3 bases at V and 3 bases at J, with 15 bases in the middle. Germline V CDR1 and CDR2: SGHRS, YFSETQ. CDR3 residues: CASSYGLDRPNEKLFF. The CDR3 nucleotides are TGCGCCAGCAGCTACGGTCTGGACAGACCTAATGAAAAACTGTTTTTT.

The chain links TRBV2 to TRBJ2-2; D perhaps matches TRBD2 (6 bases). V lost 8 bases, J lost 2 bases, and 12 bases lay in between. The length of the CDR3 is 14 residues. From germline, CDR1 is SNHLY and CDR2 FYNNEI. Here the CDR3 DNA reads TGTGCCAGCGTCGGAGGGATAAACACCGGGGAGCTGTTTTTT. It yields the protein CASVGGINTGELFF.

The chain is built from TRBV5-6 and TRBJ2-1; TRBD2 matches at 10 bases. The CDR3 totals 16 residues. The ends lost 3 bases at V and 1 base at J; junction bases unmatched: 4. Looked up from germline, CDR1 is SGHDT and CDR2 is YYEEEE. CDR3 nucleotides: TGTGCCAGCAGCTCCGGGACTAGCGCGTCCTACAATGAGCAGTTCTTC. Translated: CASSSGTSASYNEQFF.

The J gene is TRBJ1-1, the V gene TRBV11-2; TRBD1 might be the D (5 bases). This CDR3 region has 19 residues. Trimming took off 2 bases at V and 0 bases at J, with 22 bases between the two ends. The germline V gene encodes CDR1 SGHAT and CDR2 FQNNGV. As DNA, the CDR3 is TGTGCCAGCAGCTTAATCACGGCTGCGATCGGCAGGGTGAACACTGAAGCTTTCTTT. Its translation is CASSLITAAIGRVNTEAFF.

In DNA form, the CDR3 reads TGCGCCAGCAGCTTGACAGGAACCTACGAGCAGTACTTC. Translation: CASSLTGTYEQYF. The chain uses TRBV5-1 and TRBJ2-7; D might be TRBD1 (5 bases). Germline-derived CDR1 and CDR2 are SGHRS and YFSETQ. Trimming took 1 base from V and 2 from J, leaving 7 bases between them. The CDR3 is 13 amino acids.

This sequence joins TRBV6-5 and TRBJ1-1; D not resolved. The CDR3 covers 13 residues. V lost 10 bases and J 0 bases, leaving 12 bases between the germline ends. The germline V gene encodes CDR1 MNHEY and CDR2 SVGAGI. CDR3 bases: TGTGCCACTATGGGCCGCATGAACACTGAAGCTTTCTTT. Translating it yields CATMGRMNTEAFF.

This clone showed up just once. The genes are TRBV28 and TRBJ1-1; D possibly corresponds to TRBD1 (5 bases). V lost 7 bases and J lost 5, with 14 bases in between. Looked up from germline, CDR1 is MDHEN and CDR2 is SYDVKM. The length of the CDR3 is 13 residues. The CDR3 loop reads CASTAGLETEAFF. The CDR3 coding sequence is TGTGCCAGCACGGCGGGGCTCGAGACTGAAGCTTTCTTT.

J is TRBJ2-3 and V is TRBV7-3; the D gene is possibly TRBD2 (5 bases). Germline V CDR1 and CDR2: SGHTA, FQGTGA. The CDR3 covers 13 residues. The V gene lost 6 bases and the J gene lost 5 bases, with 12 bases spanning the gap. CDR3 DNA sequence: TGTGCCAGCAGGTCGGACGGGAAAGATACGCAGTATTTT. It encodes CASRSDGKDTQYF.

The chain links TRBV28 to TRBJ1-2, with 9 positions matching TRBD1. After removal of 5 bases from V and 9 bases from J, the junction contained 7 bases not matched to a gene. This CDR3 comprises 13 residues. Per the germline V gene, CDR1 is MDHEN and CDR2 is SYDVKM. For the CDR3, the DNA is TGTGCCAGCAGTGGTAACAGGGGGCGAAGCTACACCTTC. Its protein product is CASSGNRGRSYTF.

The chain couples TRBV28 to TRBJ1-2; D gene ambiguous. The germline gives CDR1 MDHEN, CDR2 SYDVKM. V gave up 2 bases and J gave up 2 bases, with 6 bases separating them. This CDR3 is built from 13 residues. CDR3 residues: CASSLPQNYGYTF. CDR3 in DNA: TGTGCCAGCAGTTTACCTCAGAACTATGGCTACACCTTC.

The chain has TRBV12-3 or TRBV12-4 and TRBJ2-7, with D unclear. The CDR3 spans 13 residues. V was trimmed by 6 bases and J by 1 base, leaving 10 bases between them. In DNA form, the CDR3 reads TGTGCCAGCAGCCAGCCCGGATCCTACGAGCAGTACTTC. Amino acid sequence: CASSQPGSYEQYF.

This sequence joins TRBV18 and TRBJ1-2; D is unresolved. The CDR3 sequence is 11 residues long. From germline, CDR1 is KGHSH and CDR2 LQKENI. The CDR3 region has the DNA TGTGCTTCGGCGGAGACGCATGGCTACACCTTC. Translated, it gives CASAETHGYTF.

This chain uses TRBV9 with TRBJ2-7, with 9 bases aligning to TRBD2. CDR3 length: 15 amino acids. With 0 bases clipped from V and 2 bases from J, the junction kept 3 bases outside the gene matches. Looked up from germline, CDR1 is SGDLS and CDR2 is YYNGEE. The CDR3 DNA follows: TGTGCCAGCAGCGTAGCGGGGACTAGCACCTACGAGCAGTACTTC. Encoded protein: CASSVAGTSTYEQYF.

V gene TRBV7-6 combines with J gene TRBJ2-7; maybe TRBD2 (6 bases). The CDR3 consists of 15 residues. Between the trimmed V and J ends, which lost 6 bases and 2 bases, there was a span of 17 bases. In germline, CDR1 is SGHVS, CDR2 FNYEAQ. In nucleotides, the CDR3 is TGTGCCAGCAGTCCACTGGCGGGGACTCCCTACGAGCAGTACTTC. This translates into CASSPLAGTPYEQYF.

This clone was counted between two and nine times. The chain joins TRBV5-1 to TRBJ2-5, with D possibly called TRBD1 or TRBD2 (5 bases each). Trimming took off 5 bases at V and 3 bases at J, with 14 bases between the two ends. The CDR3 is made up of 14 amino acids. Germline values: CDR1 SGHRS, CDR2 YFSETQ. The CDR3 is CASSWERGEETQYF. Here the CDR3 DNA reads TGCGCCAGCAGTTGGGAGAGGGGCGAAGAGACCCAGTACTTC.